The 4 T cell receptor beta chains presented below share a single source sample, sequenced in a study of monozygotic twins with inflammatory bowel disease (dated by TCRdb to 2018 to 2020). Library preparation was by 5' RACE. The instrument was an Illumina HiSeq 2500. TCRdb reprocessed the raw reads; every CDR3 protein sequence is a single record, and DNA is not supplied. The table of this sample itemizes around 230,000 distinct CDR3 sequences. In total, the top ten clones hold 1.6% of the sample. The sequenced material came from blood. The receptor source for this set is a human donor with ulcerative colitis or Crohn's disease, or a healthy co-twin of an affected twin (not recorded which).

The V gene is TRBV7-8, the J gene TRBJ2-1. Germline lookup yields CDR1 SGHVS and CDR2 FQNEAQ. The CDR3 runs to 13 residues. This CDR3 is CASSFAGWNEQFF.

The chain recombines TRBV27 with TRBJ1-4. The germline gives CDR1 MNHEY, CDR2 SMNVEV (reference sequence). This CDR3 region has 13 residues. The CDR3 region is CASSFGVREKLFF.

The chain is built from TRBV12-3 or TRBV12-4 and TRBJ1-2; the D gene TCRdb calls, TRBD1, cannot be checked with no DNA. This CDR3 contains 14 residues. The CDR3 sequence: CASSLGQGVRSYTF.

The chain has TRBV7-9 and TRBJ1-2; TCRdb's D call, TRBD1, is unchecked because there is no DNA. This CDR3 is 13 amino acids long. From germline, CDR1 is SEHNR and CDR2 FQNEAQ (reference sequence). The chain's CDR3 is CASIGTGFGGYTF.